Presented here are 28 T cell receptor beta chains from one specimen sequenced in a study of blood T cell repertoires in COVID-19. Clones were read by immunoSEQ multiplex PCR, and TCRdb kept only the in-frame ones, dropping some. Of about 290,000 clones listed, around 88% are singletons. The sequencing sample was made of peripheral blood. The receptors were sampled from a man aged 40-55 years with acute or convalescent COVID-19.

The chain uses TRBV6-1 and TRBJ1-2, with TRBD1 identical over 7 bases. Germline V gene lookup returns CDR1 MNHNS and CDR2 SASEGT. There are 15 residues in the CDR3. V gave up 1 base and J gave up 2 bases; unmatched junction bases: 4. The CDR3 loop is CASSEEGQRNYGYTF. Here the CDR3 DNA reads TGTGCCAGCAGTGAAGAGGGACAGAGGAACTATGGCTACACCTTC.

This clone was detected only a few times. This chain joins TRBV15 and TRBJ2-6; D unclear. Trimming stripped 1 base from V and 0 bases from J, with 13 bases between. CDR3 size: 18 residues. Germline lookup yields CDR1 LNHNV and CDR2 YYDKDF (reference sequence). CDR3 coding DNA: TGTGCCACCAGCAGAGTGATCAGTCCGTTCTCTGGGGCCAACGTCCTGACTTTC. This encodes CATSRVISPFSGANVLTF.

This rearrangement joins TRBV28 to TRBJ1-2; D unresolved. Trimming shortened V by 5 bases and J by 5 bases, and 9 bases separated the two germline ends. Germline CDR1 reads MDHEN; CDR2 reads SYDVKM. The CDR3 sequence is 12 residues long. The CDR3 loop reads CASSQEGYGYTF. The CDR3 DNA reads TGTGCCAGCAGTCAGGAGGGTTATGGCTACACCTTC.

The count of this clone is one. The rearrangement links TRBV28 to TRBJ1-4; 9 positions agree with TRBD1. This CDR3 spans 15 amino acids. V trimming: 3 bases; J trimming: 6 bases; junction bases outside the gene matches: 5. CDR1 and CDR2 from the germline V gene are MDHEN and SYDVKM. The DNA of the CDR3 is TGTGCCAGCAGTTTTCAGACAGGGGGTTATGAAAAACTGTTTTTT. It encodes CASSFQTGGYEKLFF.

The chain employs TRBV5-1 and TRBJ1-1; 7 bases agree with TRBD1. Germline assignment: CDR1 SGHRS and CDR2 YFSETQ. This CDR3 spans 15 amino acids. V shed 4 bases, J shed 2 bases, and the junction held 8 bases outside the gene matches. The chain's CDR3 is CASSLDGTENTEAFF. The CDR3 DNA reads TGCGCCAGCAGCCTAGACGGGACAGAAAACACTGAAGCTTTCTTT.

The chain uses TRBV3-1 (or the pseudogene TRBV3-2) and TRBJ2-1; TRBD1 agrees at 8 bases. The CDR3 contains 15 residues. CDR1 and CDR2 from the germline V gene are LGHDT and YNNKEL (reference sequence). With 4 bases clipped from V and 8 bases from J, the junction kept 10 bases outside the gene matches. The chain's CDR3 is CASSLTGAIVDEQFF. CDR3 DNA sequence: TGTGCCAGCAGCCTGACAGGGGCCATAGTCGATGAGCAGTTCTTC.

V and J are TRBV4-2 and TRBJ1-1; D remains ambiguous. Per germline, CDR1 LGHNA and CDR2 YNFKEQ. The V gene lost 0 bases and the J gene lost 3 bases, with 17 bases spanning the gap. CDR3 length: 17 residues. This CDR3 reads CASSQDRMAVRYTEAFF. The CDR3 nucleotides read TGTGCCAGCAGCCAAGATAGGATGGCGGTGAGATACACTGAAGCTTTCTTT.

The chain uses TRBV4-2 and TRBJ2-7; tentatively, D is TRBD2 (6 bases). Germline assignment: CDR1 LGHNA and CDR2 YNFKEQ. V was clipped by 5 bases and J by 6 bases, with 14 bases between them. The CDR3 is 13 amino acids. The CDR3 DNA reads TGTGCCAGCAGCTTTCAGGGAGGAGGCGAGCAGTACTTC. This translates into CASSFQGGGEQYF.

This chain joins TRBV12-5 and TRBJ2-2, with 9 bases lining up with TRBD2. Germline loops: CDR1 LGHNT, CDR2 FRNRAP. Trimming at V came to 7 bases and at J to 7 bases, leaving 10 bases not matched to a gene. The CDR3 runs to 15 residues. Written as DNA, the CDR3 is TGTGCTAGTGCCGACTCTAGCGGGGTCAGCGGGGAGCTGTTTTTT. Its protein product is CASADSSGVSGELFF.

The genes are TRBV6-4 and TRBJ1-5; no definite D call. V lost 6 bases to trimming and J lost 2 bases, with 17 bases between them. CDR1 and CDR2 (germline): MRHNA, SNTAGT. The CDR3 runs to 16 residues. The CDR3 is CASSPISHGGNQPQHF. Here the CDR3 DNA reads TGTGCCAGCAGCCCCATCTCCCATGGAGGCAATCAGCCCCAGCATTTT.

The chain combines TRBV14 with TRBJ1-2; 8 bases align to TRBD1. Germline CDR1 is SGHDN and CDR2 is FVKESK. V was clipped by 4 bases and J by 8 bases; unmatched bases: 12. CDR3 size: 15 residues. The chain's CDR3 is CASSPFGDRSKGYTF. The CDR3 nucleotides read TGTGCCAGCAGCCCGTTTGGGGACAGGTCGAAAGGCTACACCTTC.

The chain combines TRBV7-8 with TRBJ2-7; D is perhaps TRBD1 (6 bases). This CDR3 comprises 13 residues. V was shortened by 5 bases and J by 0 bases, with 8 bases between the two germline ends. The germline CDR1 and CDR2 sequences are SGHVS and FQNEAQ. In nucleotides, the CDR3 is TGTGCCAGCAGCCGGGACACCTCCTACGAGCAGTACTTC. Its translation: CASSRDTSYEQYF.

This clone was detected only once. Other DNA sequences in this specimen translate into the identical CDR3. The chain employs TRBV19 and TRBJ2-1; D is possibly TRBD1 (5 bases). The CDR3 consists of 15 residues. Germline assignment: CDR1 LNHDA and CDR2 SQIVND (reference sequence). Trimming pared 3 bases from V and 1 base from J, leaving 10 bases between. CDR3 nucleotides: TGTGCCAGTAGTATTACAGGTGATTCCTACAATGAGCAGTTCTTC. This translates into CASSITGDSYNEQFF.

The chain links TRBV6-5 to TRBJ1-3; D gene unclear. CDR3 size: 14 residues. The germline V and J ends were trimmed by 5 bases and 0 bases, with 8 bases remaining between them. Germline CDR1 and CDR2: MNHEY and SVGAGI. CDR3 nucleotide sequence: TGTGCCAGCAGTAAACAGAGCTCTGGAAACACCATATATTTT. As protein: CASSKQSSGNTIYF.

CDR3 residues: CASSRTHRSNYGYTF. CDR3 nucleotide sequence: TGTGCCAGCAGCCGCACGCACAGGTCTAACTATGGCTACACCTTC. This chain joins TRBV6-5 and TRBJ1-2; TRBD1 might be the D (5 bases). Germline V CDR1 and CDR2: MNHEY, SVGAGI. This CDR3 is built from 15 residues. The ends were cut back, 6 bases at V and 0 bases at J, with 14 bases in the middle.

The CDR3 sequence is CASSERSRGGSYNEQFF. CDR3 bases: TGTGCCAGCAGTGAACGGTCGAGGGGGGGCTCCTACAATGAGCAGTTCTTC. This rearrangement joins TRBV25-1 to TRBJ2-1, with D possibly TRBD2 on 7 matching bases. Trimming cost V 2 bases and J 0 bases, with 14 bases left between them. The CDR3 contains 17 residues. Germline CDR1 and CDR2: MGHDK and SYGVNS.

This clone was observed a single time. The rearrangement links TRBV10-3 to TRBJ1-1; TRBD1 matches 7 bases. There are 15 residues in the CDR3. Per germline, CDR1 ENHRY and CDR2 SYGVKD. V lost 6 bases, J lost 0 bases, and 7 bases stayed unmatched. CDR3 loop: CAISGQAPMNTEAFF. The CDR3 DNA sequence: TGTGCCATCAGCGGACAGGCCCCCATGAACACTGAAGCTTTCTTT.

The gene calls are TRBV6-4 and TRBJ2-1, with 10 bases matching TRBD1. From germline, CDR1 is MRHNA and CDR2 SNTAGT. This CDR3 is 15 amino acids long. J lost 7 bases, V lost 4 bases, and 7 bases had no gene match. The CDR3: CASSALTGGGNEQFF. The CDR3 DNA sequence: TGTGCCAGCAGTGCCCTGACAGGGGGCGGGAATGAGCAGTTCTTC.

On this clone itself: Other nucleotide sequences in the sample specify the same CDR3. The rearrangement joins TRBV5-1 to TRBJ2-3, with a tentative D call TRBD2 (6 bases). The V end was cut by 0 bases, the J end by 4 bases, with 9 bases between. CDR3 length: 14 residues. The germline gives CDR1 SGHRS, CDR2 YFSETQ. The CDR3 region has the DNA TGCGCCAGCAGCTTGGTGGGAGGTTCAGATACGCAGTATTTT. Translated, it gives CASSLVGGSDTQYF.

V is TRBV2 and J is TRBJ1-1; D is possibly TRBD1 (6 bases). Germline CDR1 and CDR2: SNHLY and FYNNEI. The CDR3 covers 14 residues. The V end was cut by 6 bases, the J end by 2 bases, with 13 bases between. CDR3 sequence (DNA): TGTGCCAGCAGCGTCAGGGGTTTCAACACTGAAGCTTTCTTT. Translating it yields CASSVRGFNTEAFF.

The chain is built from TRBV5-5 and TRBJ2-7; 9 nucleotides line up with TRBD1. This CDR3 has 17 residues. The ends lost 4 bases at V and 4 bases at J; junction bases unmatched: 15. CDR1 SGHKS and CDR2 YYEKEE come from the germline V gene (reference sequence). The CDR3 DNA sequence: TGTGCCAGCAGCCTCTCCGGGGGACAGGGCGATCTATACGAGCAGTACTTC. Translating gives CASSLSGGQGDLYEQYF.

The genes are TRBV11-2 and TRBJ1-2; 9 bases line up with TRBD1. Germline V gene lookup returns CDR1 SGHAT and CDR2 FQNNGV. This CDR3 comprises 14 residues. Trimming took 5 bases from V and 2 from J; bases not matched to a gene: 3. The CDR3 region is CASSGQGSNYGYTF. The DNA for the CDR3 is TGTGCCAGCAGCGGACAGGGGTCAAACTATGGCTACACCTTC.

This clone has just one count. V and J are TRBV5-6 and TRBJ1-5, with TRBD1 identical over 8 bases. This CDR3 region has 15 residues. Germline values: CDR1 SGHDT, CDR2 YYEEEE. Trimming took 4 bases from V and 2 from J; bases not matched to a gene: 5. The CDR3 loop reads CASSPMTGGNQPQHF. The CDR3 nucleotides read TGTGCCAGCAGCCCGATGACAGGGGGCAATCAGCCCCAGCATTTT.

Here the CDR3 reads CASSLSGGFSYNEQFF. CDR3 nucleotide sequence: TGTGCCAGCTCACTTTCGGGGGGGTTCTCCTACAATGAGCAGTTCTTC. V and J are TRBV18 and TRBJ2-1, with 8 bases lining up with TRBD2. The V and J ends lost 4 bases and 0 bases, in that order; junction bases with no gene match: 5. Germline V gene lookup returns CDR1 KGHSH and CDR2 LQKENI. The CDR3 covers 16 residues. Filled out from reference TRBV18 and TRBJ2-1, the complete variable domain reads NAGVMQNPRHLVRRRGQEARLRCSPMKGHSHVYWYRQLPEEGLKFMVYLQKENIIDESGMPKERFSAEFPKEGPSILRIQQVVRGDSAAYFCASSLSGGFSYNEQFFGPGTRLTVL.

J is TRBJ1-6 and V is TRBV5-4; no clear D. This CDR3 is 15 amino acids long. Germline V gene data show CDR1 as SGHNT and CDR2 as YYREEE (reference sequence). V was trimmed by 2 bases and J by 9 bases, leaving 15 bases between them. The DNA of the CDR3 is TGTGCCAGCAGCTTTCGAGGGTCTAGAAGTTCACCCCTCCACTTT. It encodes CASSFRGSRSSPLHF.

The rearrangement uses TRBV2 and TRBJ1-5; 7 positions match TRBD1. Trimming cost V 5 bases and J 4 bases; bases outside gene matches: 5. CDR1 and CDR2 (germline): SNHLY, FYNNEI. This CDR3 is 14 amino acids long. CDR3 in DNA: TGTGCCAGCAGTATAAACAGGGGAAATCAGCCCCAGCATTTT. Its protein product is CASSINRGNQPQHF.

The rearrangement uses TRBV6-5 and TRBJ1-5; D remains unclear. Germline V gene lookup returns CDR1 MNHEY and CDR2 SVGAGI. Trimming took off 7 bases at V and 3 bases at J, with 13 bases between the two ends. The CDR3 is made up of 14 amino acids. The CDR3: CASNSLGFNQPQHF. Here the CDR3 DNA reads TGTGCCAGCAATTCCCTAGGATTCAATCAGCCCCAGCATTTT.

The chain uses TRBV10-2 and TRBJ1-1; a possible D gene is TRBD1 (5 bases). The CDR3 length is 14 residues. Trimming took 4 bases from V and 0 from J, leaving 9 bases between them. Germline CDR1 WSHSY, CDR2 SAAADI. Written as DNA, the CDR3 is TGCGCCAGCAGTGGGACACGAATGAACACTGAAGCTTTCTTT. Its translation: CASSGTRMNTEAFF.